Shown below are 22 T cell receptor beta chains from a single sample sequenced in a study of CD8+CD57+ T cells in acquired aplastic anemia. Genomic DNA, the template, was used for profiling of the TCR beta VDJ and CDR3. TCRdb reprocessed the reads with MiXCR, giving one entry per CDR3 protein. Here the sample spans about 210,000 distinct CDR3 sequences, roughly 35% being singletons. Sequencing was done on a sample of sorted CD4+, CD8+, or CD8+CD57+ T cells (not recorded which) from PBMCs. These receptors originate from a human donor in good health, serving as a control.

Of note for this clonotype: This clone may be a read error of a much larger clone one base away. The chain combines TRBV25-1 with TRBJ2-7; 9 bases agree with TRBD2. Germline lookup yields CDR1 MGHDK and CDR2 SYGVNS. The CDR3 has 13 amino acids. The ends lost 10 bases at V and 7 bases at J; junction bases unmatched: 11. The DNA of the CDR3 is TGTGCCACCAGCCAAGCGGGAGGCTATGAGCAGTACTTC. This gives the protein CATSQAGGYEQYF.

This clonotype was seen at least ten times. The chain employs TRBV9 and TRBJ1-5, with D perhaps TRBD1 (5 bases). Germline assignment: CDR1 SGDLS and CDR2 YYNGEE. This CDR3 has 16 amino acids. V lost 0 bases to trimming and J lost 2 bases, with 12 bases between them. The CDR3 protein is CASSVGAGGGNQPQHF. CDR3 sequence (DNA): TGTGCCAGCAGCGTAGGGGCGGGGGGAGGCAATCAGCCCCAGCATTTT.

The table lists this clonotype with many counts. V and J are TRBV9 and TRBJ2-7; TRBD1 or TRBD2 may be the D gene (6 bases each). CDR1 is SGDLS, CDR2 YYNGEE, per germline. The ends were cut back, 2 bases at V and 2 bases at J, with 14 bases in the middle. This CDR3 is built from 15 residues. The CDR3 nucleotides are TGTGCCAGCAGCGTTGGGGGGACATTTACCTACGAGCAGTACTTC. This codes for CASSVGGTFTYEQYF.

V gene TRBV7-9 combines with J gene TRBJ1-2; 8 bases align to TRBD1. CDR1 is SEHNR and CDR2 is FQNEAQ in the germline V gene (reference sequence). This CDR3 spans 12 amino acids. The J segment lost 3 bases and the V segment lost 7 bases, leaving 1 base of the junction unmatched. The CDR3: CASTGGDYGYTF. For the CDR3, the DNA is TGTGCCAGCACAGGGGGCGACTATGGCTACACCTTC.

This clonotype was recorded many times. V gene TRBV20-1 combines with J gene TRBJ2-7; 8 bases agree with TRBD2. Germline trimming cut 0 bases from V and 3 bases from J; bases unmatched to any gene: 10. The CDR3 totals 16 residues. Germline V gene lookup returns CDR1 DFQATT and CDR2 SNEGSKA (reference sequence). The CDR3 region has the DNA TGCAGTGCTAGAGATCCAACTAGCGGAAAGATCTACGAGCAGTACTTC. Amino acids: CSARDPTSGKIYEQYF.

This clonotype was seen repeatedly, ten times or more. This chain connects TRBV5-8 to TRBJ2-7, with a tentative D call TRBD2 (6 bases). This CDR3 comprises 15 residues. Per germline, CDR1 SGHTS and CDR2 YDEGEE. V was cut by 4 bases and J by 5 bases, with 19 bases left in between. CDR3 in DNA: TGTGCCAGCAGCCCCGGGACTTTTCGCCTTAACGAGCAGTACTTC. Translation: CASSPGTFRLNEQYF.

For this clonotype: This sequence may be a read error, since a much larger clone differs from it by one base. The J gene is TRBJ2-3, the V gene TRBV7-8, with 7 bases lining up with TRBD2. There are 17 residues in the CDR3. Trimming at V came to 5 bases and at J to 2 bases, leaving 13 bases not matched to a gene. CDR1 and CDR2 (germline): SGHVS, FQNEAQ. The DNA of the CDR3 is TGTGCCAGCAGCCGATTCAGGCTAGCGGATTCCACAGATACGCAGTATTTT. Translation gives CASSRFRLADSTDTQYF.

This clonotype has a handful of counts. The chain has TRBV5-1 and TRBJ1-1; 8 bases fit TRBD1. This CDR3 is 14 amino acids long. CDR1 SGHRS and CDR2 YFSETQ come from the germline V gene. The junction had 6 bases not matched to a gene; V was cut back by 4 bases and J by 4 bases. The CDR3: CASSPGGDGTEAFF. CDR3 nucleotides: TGCGCCAGCAGCCCAGGGGGCGACGGCACTGAAGCTTTCTTT.

A remark on this clonotype: A junction boundary mismatches the germline segment, possibly from a read error. J is TRBJ2-3 and V is TRBV20-1; 14 positions agree with TRBD2. The CDR3 is 16 amino acids. Germline V gives CDR1 DFQATT, CDR2 SNEGSKA (reference sequence). The CDR3 DNA sequence: TGCAGTGCTAGTCGGGGGACTAGCGGGAGTTCAGATGCGCAGTATTTT. It yields the protein CSASRGTSGSSDAQYF.

On this clonotype itself: Given the absence of the conserved phenylalanine or tryptophan at the CDR3 end, a read error is likely. The limits of the CDR3 on the DNA are not certain, so only TCRdb's listed CDR3 is given. The rearrangement uses TRBV19 and TRBJ2-2. The CDR3 is 8 residues long, counting both termini. Germline V gives CDR1 LNHDA, CDR2 SQIVND (reference sequence). This CDR3 reads CASSIGQT.

In the case of this clonotype: A clone one base away is much larger, so this may be a read error. Because it lacks the conserved phenylalanine or tryptophan at the end, this CDR3 is likely a read error. This chain connects TRBV12-3 or TRBV12-4 to TRBJ1-2; 7 bases line up with TRBD1. The V gene end was trimmed by 6 bases and the J gene end by 2 bases; junction bases not matched to a gene: 6. The CDR3 is made up of 14 amino acids. CDR3 protein: CASSTDRANYGYTL. CDR3 bases: TGTGCCAGCAGCACCGACAGGGCGAACTATGGCTACACCCTC.

The CDR3, as DNA: TGTGCCAGTAGGGTGAGGGGAGTTGGCACTGAAGCTTTCTTT. This translates into CASRVRGVGTEAFF. This chain connects TRBV19 to TRBJ1-1; TRBD1 might be the D (5 bases). The CDR3 totals 14 residues. Germline V gives CDR1 LNHDA, CDR2 SQIVND (reference sequence). V lost 6 bases and J 4 bases, leaving 15 bases between the germline ends.

This clonotype was counted between two and nine times. In nucleotides, the CDR3 is TGTGCCAGCAGCCCGAGATCCAGCTCCTACAATGAGCAGTTCTTC. It specifies CASSPRSSSYNEQFF. The chain carries TRBV11-2 and TRBJ2-1; D gene unclear. Deletions cut 5 bases from V and 0 bases from J, with 11 bases between. The germline V gene has CDR1 SGHAT and CDR2 FQNNGV. The CDR3 is 15 amino acids.

For the CDR3, the DNA is TGCAGTGCTAGCGGGGGGTCAGATACGCAGTATTTT. Protein product: CSASGGSDTQYF. V gene TRBV20-1 combines with J gene TRBJ2-3, with 7 bases matching TRBD2. This CDR3 has 12 residues. The germline gives CDR1 DFQATT, CDR2 SNEGSKA (reference sequence). V was pared by 3 bases and J by 4 bases, with 1 base of the junction left unmatched.

This sequence joins TRBV5-5 and TRBJ1-2; unclear D gene. Trimming took 1 base from V and 2 from J, leaving 12 bases between them. Germline loops: CDR1 SGHKS, CDR2 YYEKEE (reference sequence). The CDR3 is 15 residues long. The CDR3 protein is CASSLRTVQNYGYTF. The DNA for the CDR3 is TGTGCCAGCAGCTTGAGGACGGTACAAAACTATGGCTACACCTTC.

This clonotype was seen a handful of times. Compared with germline, one end of the junction differs, possibly owing to a read error. The chain has TRBV7-9 and TRBJ1-1; D ambiguous. The CDR3 has 13 amino acids. Germline V gives CDR1 SEHNR, CDR2 FQNEAQ (reference sequence). CDR3: CASSFGGYTEAFF. In DNA form, the CDR3 reads TGCGCCAGCAGCTTCGGTGGGTACACTGAAGCTTTCTTT. Combining the CDR3 with reference TRBV7-9 and TRBJ1-1 gives the whole variable domain DTGVSQNPRHKITKRGQNVTFRCDPISEHNRLYWYRQTLGQGPEFLTYFQNEAQLEKSRLLSDRFSAERPKGSFSTLEIQRTEQGDSAMYLCASSFGGYTEAFFGQGTRLTVV.

A word on this clonotype: A single base separates this from a much larger clone, so it may be a read error. The chain has TRBV10-3 and TRBJ2-7; 7 bases are a match to TRBD2. There are 16 residues in the CDR3. Trimming removed 10 bases from V and 2 bases from J; junction bases left unmatched: 17. CDR1 is ENHRY and CDR2 is SYGVKD in the germline V gene. CDR3 residues: CASRYSGLAETYEQYF. In DNA form, the CDR3 reads TGTGCCAGCAGGTACTCAGGGCTAGCGGAAACCTACGAGCAGTACTTC.

This clonotype was recorded at least ten times. V and J are TRBV19 and TRBJ2-1, with 7 positions matching TRBD1. J lost 7 bases, V lost 8 bases, and 2 bases had no gene match. In germline, CDR1 is LNHDA, CDR2 SQIVND (reference sequence). The CDR3 totals 11 residues. The CDR3 nucleotides are TGTGCCAGTTCGACAGGGAATGAGCAGTTCTTC. Translating gives CASSTGNEQFF.

This clonotype was seen many times. The J gene is TRBJ1-5, the V gene TRBV20-1, with unresolved D. The CDR3 length is 18 residues. Between the trimmed V and J ends, which lost 5 bases and 0 bases, there was a span of 23 bases. CDR1 and CDR2 (germline): DFQATT, SNEGSKA (reference sequence). CDR3 protein: CSAPRQIHSTYSNQPQHF. CDR3 nucleotides: TGCAGTGCTCCTAGGCAGATACATTCGACTTATAGCAATCAGCCCCAGCATTTT.

The chain has TRBV10-3 and TRBJ2-1; 8 nucleotides agree with TRBD2. Germline CDR1 reads ENHRY; CDR2 reads SYGVKD. Germline trimming cut 10 bases from V and 3 bases from J; bases unmatched to any gene: 8. The CDR3 extends over 14 amino acids. CDR3 residues: CATAPGTSYNEQFF. CDR3 bases: TGTGCCACCGCACCCGGGACTAGCTACAATGAGCAGTTCTTC.

There are many counts of this clonotype. The chain joins TRBV24-1 to TRBJ2-5; 7 nucleotides agree with TRBD2. The CDR3 runs to 14 residues. Per germline, CDR1 KGHDR and CDR2 SFDVKD. With V trimmed by 4 bases and J by 2 bases, 3 bases remained unmatched. DNA for the CDR3: TGTGCCACCAGTGAGGGGGGGTGGCAAGAGACCCAGTACTTC. Encoded protein: CATSEGGWQETQYF.

The chain combines TRBV5-6 with TRBJ1-6, with 7 positions matching TRBD1. Germline values: CDR1 SGHDT, CDR2 YYEEEE. The CDR3 loop spans 13 amino acids. The trim removed 4 bases at V and 14 bases at J, leaving 9 bases unmatched. This CDR3 reads CASSRQGLGALHF. The CDR3 DNA is TGTGCCAGCAGCAGACAGGGCCTTGGGGCCCTCCACTTT.